The 9 T cell receptor beta chains in this list originate from one sample, sequenced in a study of shared clonotypes between healthy human individuals (dated by TCRdb to the early 2020s). Libraries came from the immunoSEQ multiplex PCR assay. The clones in this table, taken by TCRdb from immuneACCESS, are in-frame only. Not every clone is retained; where verified, under half of the shortfall comes from an unresolved V gene, and the cause of the rest is unknown. Present in this sample are almost 700,000 clones, 92% of which were seen just once. About a quarter of the sample rests with the top ten. CD8 naive samples consisted of CD45RO-negative cells that were positively selected for CCR7, yielding a CD45RA+CCR7+ population without TemRA cells. The sequenced material came from naive CD8+ T cells sorted from blood. This specimen's cell subset or site label, interpreted: CD45RA+CCR7+. The source of these receptors is a man aged 25 to 40 in good health.

Of note for this clone: At the DNA level, this CDR3 is encoded by other sequences in the same sample as well. This chain links TRBV28 with TRBJ1-5; 8 nucleotides match TRBD1. Looked up from germline, CDR1 is MDHEN and CDR2 is SYDVKM. The CDR3 contains 14 residues. V shed 5 bases, J shed 5 bases, and the junction held 5 bases outside the gene matches. In nucleotides, the CDR3 is TGTGCCAGCAGTCCTAGGACAGGGTATCAGCCCCAGCATTTT. Translation: CASSPRTGYQPQHF.

This chain's CDR3 is CASSLSQGATSYEQYF. The CDR3 region has the DNA TGTGCCAGCAGTTTATCTCAGGGGGCGACTTCCTACGAGCAGTACTTC. The V gene is TRBV27, the J gene TRBJ2-7, with 8 positions matching TRBD1. The V and J ends lost 0 bases and 1 base, in that order; junction bases with no gene match: 5. This CDR3 has 16 amino acids. The germline V gene has CDR1 MNHEY and CDR2 SMNVEV (reference sequence).

V and J are TRBV19 and TRBJ2-1; D perhaps matches TRBD2 (6 bases). The V end was cut by 3 bases, the J end by 7 bases, with 10 bases between. Germline CDR1 LNHDA, CDR2 SQIVND (reference sequence). There are 13 residues in the CDR3. CDR3 protein: CASSIGSLNEQFF. The DNA of the CDR3 is TGTGCCAGTAGTATCGGGAGTTTGAATGAGCAGTTCTTC.

V is TRBV10-3 and J is TRBJ2-1; D might be TRBD2 (5 bases). The germline gives CDR1 ENHRY, CDR2 SYGVKD. Trimming cost V 3 bases and J 8 bases, with 8 bases left between them. The CDR3 contains 12 residues. CDR3 amino acids: CAISDEGDEQFF. The CDR3 nucleotides are TGTGCCATCAGTGACGAGGGCGATGAGCAGTTCTTC.

Here the CDR3 reads CASSQDLGLRTQYF. CDR3 DNA: TGTGCCAGCAGCCAAGATCTGGGATTACGGACCCAGTACTTC. V is TRBV14 and J is TRBJ2-5, with no clear D. This CDR3 comprises 14 residues. Germline assignment: CDR1 SGHDN and CDR2 FVKESK. Trimming removed 0 bases from V and 7 bases from J, with 12 bases in between.

The chain is built from TRBV28 and TRBJ2-2; 7 nucleotides align to TRBD1. With 5 bases clipped from V and 6 bases from J, the junction kept 6 bases outside the gene matches. Germline CDR1 is MDHEN and CDR2 is SYDVKM. The CDR3 has 14 residues. CDR3 loop: CASSVTGSSGELFF. The CDR3 DNA reads as TGTGCCAGCAGTGTGACAGGGTCATCCGGGGAGCTGTTTTTT.

The chain links TRBV5-6 to TRBJ2-2; tentatively, D is TRBD2 (5 bases). This CDR3 comprises 14 residues. Germline V lookup: CDR1 SGHDT, CDR2 YYEEEE. The V end was cut by 0 bases, the J end by 7 bases, with 10 bases between. The CDR3 DNA reads TGTGCCAGCAGCTTGGGACTACGGATCGGGGAGCTGTTTTTT. Residues: CASSLGLRIGELFF.

This CDR3 reads CASSWGEETQYF. CDR3 nucleotide sequence: TGTGCCAGCAGTTGGGGGGAAGAGACCCAGTACTTC. This chain uses TRBV28 with TRBJ2-5; the D gene is possibly TRBD2 (6 bases). CDR3 length equals 12 residues. Per the germline V gene, CDR1 is MDHEN and CDR2 is SYDVKM. The germline V and J ends were trimmed by 4 bases and 3 bases, with 6 bases remaining between them.

The chain uses TRBV4-3 and TRBJ1-5, with D perhaps matching TRBD1 (6 bases). The CDR3 loop spans 15 amino acids. In germline, CDR1 is LGHNA, CDR2 YSLEER. V dropped 4 bases and J dropped 7 bases, with 17 bases sitting between them. CDR3 in amino acids: CASSRYVQGGQPQHF. CDR3 nucleotides: TGCGCCAGCAGCCGGTACGTACAGGGCGGCCAGCCCCAGCATTTT.